One sample yielded the 17 T cell receptor beta chains listed below, sequenced in a study of cytomegalovirus exposure and HLA in healthy donors (dated by TCRdb to 2016 to 2017). The library came from the immunoSEQ multiplex PCR assay. A mixture of 60 forward primers for TCR Vbeta segments and 13 reverse primers for TCR Jbeta segments was used in the multiplex PCR. TCRdb stores this immuneACCESS table with in-frame sequences only. Part of the clones is absent; in the studies checked, under half of the shortfall reflects unresolved V genes, and no reason is known for the rest. This sample holds about 210,000 clones; around three quarters were observed only once. Roughly an eighth of the sample is taken by the ten largest. Sequencing was performed on PBMCs. The receptor set was obtained from a woman in her 30s in good health and CMV-seropositive.

Note on this clone: Its ends do not fully match the called genes, so a read error is possible. The chain recombines TRBV7-9 with TRBJ1-4, with 9 bases that match TRBD1. The CDR3 runs to 17 residues. Germline CDR1 and CDR2: SEHNR and FQNEAQ (reference sequence). The CDR3 bases are TGTTCCAGCAGCTTAGGGACAGGGCTACGCGGGGGTGAAAAACTGTTTTTT. Translated, it gives CSSSLGTGLRGGEKLFF.

The chain recombines TRBV5-4 with TRBJ2-1; 9 bases match TRBD2. CDR1 and CDR2 (germline): SGHNT, YYREEE (reference sequence). V lost 4 bases and J lost 0; bases outside the gene matches: 5. The CDR3 is made up of 16 amino acids. The CDR3, as DNA: TGTGCCAGCAGCGTTAGCGGGGGTAGCTCCTACAATGAGCAGTTCTTC. Protein sequence: CASSVSGGSSYNEQFF.

The chain couples TRBV28 to TRBJ1-2, with D uncertain. CDR3 length: 13 amino acids. Trimming left V 2 bases short and J 2 bases short, with 6 bases between. Per the germline V gene, CDR1 is MDHEN and CDR2 is SYDVKM. The CDR3 here is CASSLPVNYGYTF. In DNA form, the CDR3 reads TGTGCCAGCAGTTTACCAGTAAACTATGGCTACACCTTC.

This clone was seen once. The chain employs TRBV5-1 and TRBJ2-1; perhaps TRBD1 as D (7 bases). The CDR3 loop spans 16 amino acids. Deletions cut 3 bases from V and 0 bases from J, with 13 bases between. Germline assignment: CDR1 SGHRS and CDR2 YFSETQ. CDR3 nucleotides: TGCGCCAGCAGCTCATCAGGGGGGACCTCCTACAATGAGCAGTTCTTC. It encodes CASSSSGGTSYNEQFF.

The V gene is TRBV9, the J gene TRBJ2-6; 8 positions agree with TRBD1. This CDR3 comprises 16 residues. Germline CDR1 reads SGDLS; CDR2 reads YYNGEE. V lost 3 bases to trimming and J lost 3 bases; unmatched junction nucleotides: 5. The CDR3 DNA reads TGTGCCAGCAGCGCGGACAGGGCTTATGGGGCCAACGTCCTGACTTTC. Its protein product is CASSADRAYGANVLTF.

The rearrangement links TRBV5-6 to TRBJ2-3; 16 nucleotides align to TRBD2. The CDR3 totals 18 residues. V shed 3 bases, J shed 1 base, and the junction held 5 bases outside the gene matches. Germline lookup yields CDR1 SGHDT and CDR2 YYEEEE. As DNA, the CDR3 is TGTGCCAGCAGCTCGGGACTAGCGGGGGGGTGGGGCACAGATACGCAGTATTTT. Protein sequence: CASSSGLAGGWGTDTQYF.

The table lists this clone with a few counts. The chain carries TRBV2 and TRBJ1-1; tentative D call: TRBD1 (5 bases). Germline assignment: CDR1 SNHLY and CDR2 FYNNEI. The V end was cut by 8 bases, the J end by 4 bases, with 14 bases between. The CDR3 length is 13 residues. DNA for the CDR3: TGTGCCAGCGAAAAGGACAAGGTCACTGAAGCTTTCTTT. This translates into CASEKDKVTEAFF.

This clone was observed once. The CDR3 loop reads CASSLGSLADTQYF. The DNA for the CDR3 is TGTGCCAGCAGCTTAGGCAGTCTTGCAGATACGCAGTATTTT. The chain has TRBV7-2 and TRBJ2-3; no clear D. CDR3 size: 14 residues. Germline V gene sequence: CDR1 SGHTA, CDR2 FQGNSA. V was shortened by 1 base and J by 4 bases, with 9 bases between the two germline ends.

The J gene is TRBJ2-5, the V gene TRBV28; no firm D call. V lost 4 bases and J 1 base, leaving 4 bases between the germline ends. Germline V gene sequence: CDR1 MDHEN, CDR2 SYDVKM. The CDR3 is made up of 12 amino acids. DNA for the CDR3: TGTGCCAGCAGTTCAGGCCAAGAGACCCAGTACTTC. Protein sequence: CASSSGQETQYF.

The chain links TRBV5-1 to TRBJ2-2; 9 nucleotides line up with TRBD1. The germline CDR1 and CDR2 sequences are SGHRS and YFSETQ. There are 16 residues in the CDR3. The junction had 8 bases not matched to a gene; V was cut back by 1 base and J by 7 bases. The CDR3 protein is CASSLSGQGRRGELFF. For the CDR3, the DNA is TGCGCCAGCAGCTTGAGCGGACAGGGGCGGCGCGGGGAGCTGTTTTTT.

The chain links TRBV9 to TRBJ1-2, with a weak D call TRBD1 (5 bases). The CDR3 is 15 amino acids. The V and J ends lost 2 bases and 1 base respectively, with 12 bases between them. In germline, CDR1 is SGDLS, CDR2 YYNGEE. The CDR3 DNA is TGTGCCAGCAGCGTTTCAGGGTCCAATAACTATGGCTACACCTTC. This encodes CASSVSGSNNYGYTF.

As concerns this clone: This sample also contains other DNA sequences that code for the same CDR3. The V gene is TRBV19, the J gene TRBJ1-2, with 9 nucleotides matching TRBD1. V dropped 5 bases and J dropped 3; count of bases not matched to a gene: 4. Germline CDR1 is LNHDA and CDR2 is SQIVND (reference sequence). The CDR3 totals 14 residues. The chain's CDR3 is CASSLRTGDYGYTF. In DNA, the CDR3 is TGTGCCAGTAGTCTCAGGACAGGGGACTATGGCTACACCTTC. Complete variable domain (other parts from reference TRBV19 and TRBJ1-2): DGGITQSPKYLFRKEGQNVTLSCEQNLNHDAMYWYRQDPGQGLRLIYYSQIVNDFQKGDIAEGYSVSREKKESFPLTVTSAQKNPTAFYLCASSLRTGDYGYTFGSGTRLTVV.

The V gene is TRBV7-2, the J gene TRBJ2-7, with D possibly being TRBD2 (7 bases). The CDR3 covers 15 residues. With 0 bases removed from V and 3 bases from J, the gap between germline ends came to 12 bases. Germline CDR1 SGHTA, CDR2 FQGNSA. Here the CDR3 DNA reads TGTGCCAGCAGCTTAGCTGGGGGGGGCGGCTACGAGCAGTACTTC. The encoded protein is CASSLAGGGGYEQYF. Looking up the rest from reference TRBV7-2 and TRBJ2-7 gives the full variable domain: GAGVSQSPSNKVTEKGKDVELRCDPISGHTALYWYRQSLGQGLEFLIYFQGNSAPDKSGLPSDRFSAERTGGSVSTLTIQRTQQEDSAVYLCASSLAGGGGYEQYFGPGTRLTVT.

J is TRBJ1-2 and V is TRBV5-1, with D possibly being TRBD1 (5 bases). V lost 5 bases, J lost 4 bases, and 9 bases lay in between. The germline CDR1 and CDR2 sequences are SGHRS and YFSETQ. The CDR3 contains 12 residues. The CDR3 region is CASRPDSYGYTF. Here the CDR3 DNA reads TGCGCCAGCAGACCCGACAGCTATGGCTACACCTTC.

As concerns this clone: Other nucleotide sequences in the sample specify the same CDR3. The gene calls are TRBV7-9 and TRBJ1-5; a possible D gene is TRBD1 (5 bases). The length of the CDR3 is 13 residues. From germline, CDR1 is SEHNR and CDR2 FQNEAQ (reference sequence). Trimming shortened V by 2 bases and J by 4 bases, and 6 bases separated the two germline ends. The CDR3 sequence: CASSLPGNQPQHF. The CDR3 coding sequence is TGTGCCAGCAGCTTACCAGGGAATCAGCCCCAGCATTTT.

V and J are TRBV27 and TRBJ1-3; D is uncertain. The V end was cut by 1 base, the J end by 1 base, with 8 bases between. The CDR3 runs 15 residues. The germline V gene has CDR1 MNHEY and CDR2 SMNVEV (reference sequence). The CDR3 bases are TGTGCCAGCAGTTTATTCGGGGAATCTGGAAACACCATATATTTT. It codes for CASSLFGESGNTIYF.

The gene calls are TRBV7-8 and TRBJ2-7; the match to TRBD2 covers 9 bases. This CDR3 contains 15 residues. Trimming took 5 bases from V and 3 from J; bases not matched to a gene: 8. Germline CDR1 and CDR2: SGHVS and FQNEAQ. The DNA of the CDR3 is TGTGCCAGCAGCCCAGACCCAGCGGGGGGCTACGAGCAGTACTTC. This translates into CASSPDPAGGYEQYF.